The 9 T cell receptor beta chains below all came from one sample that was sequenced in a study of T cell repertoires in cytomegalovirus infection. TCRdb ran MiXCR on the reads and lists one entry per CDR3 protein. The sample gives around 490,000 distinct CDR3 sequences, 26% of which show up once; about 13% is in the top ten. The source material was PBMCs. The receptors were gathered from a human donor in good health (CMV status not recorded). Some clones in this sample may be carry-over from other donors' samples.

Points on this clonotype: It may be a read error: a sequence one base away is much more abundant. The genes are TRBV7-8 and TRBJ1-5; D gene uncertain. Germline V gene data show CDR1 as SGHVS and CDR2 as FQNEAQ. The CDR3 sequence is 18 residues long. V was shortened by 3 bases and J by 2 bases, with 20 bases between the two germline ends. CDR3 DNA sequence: TGTGCCAGCAGCTTCGCACGGGCGGTCCGCTATCGCAATCAGCCCCAGCATTTT. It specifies CASSFARAVRYRNQPQHF.

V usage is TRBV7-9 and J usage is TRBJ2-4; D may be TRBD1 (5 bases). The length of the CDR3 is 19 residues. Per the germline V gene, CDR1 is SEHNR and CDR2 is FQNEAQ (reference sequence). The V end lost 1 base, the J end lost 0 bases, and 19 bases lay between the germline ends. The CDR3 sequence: CASSLVAGSGDLAKNIQYF. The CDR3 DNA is TGTGCCAGCAGCTTAGTAGCAGGGTCCGGCGACCTAGCCAAAAACATTCAGTACTTC.

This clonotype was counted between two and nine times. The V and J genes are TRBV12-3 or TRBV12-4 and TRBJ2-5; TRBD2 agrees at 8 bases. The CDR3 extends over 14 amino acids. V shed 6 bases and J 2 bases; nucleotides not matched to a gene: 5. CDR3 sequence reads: CASRATSAQETQYF. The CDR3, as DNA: TGTGCCAGCAGAGCGACTAGCGCACAAGAGACCCAGTACTTC.

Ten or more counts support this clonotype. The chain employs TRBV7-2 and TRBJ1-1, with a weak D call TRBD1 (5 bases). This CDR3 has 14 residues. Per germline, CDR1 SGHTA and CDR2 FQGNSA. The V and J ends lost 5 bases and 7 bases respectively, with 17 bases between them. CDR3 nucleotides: TGTGCCAGCAGCGTCACCGGGACGACATATGAAGCTTTCTTT. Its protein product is CASSVTGTTYEAFF.

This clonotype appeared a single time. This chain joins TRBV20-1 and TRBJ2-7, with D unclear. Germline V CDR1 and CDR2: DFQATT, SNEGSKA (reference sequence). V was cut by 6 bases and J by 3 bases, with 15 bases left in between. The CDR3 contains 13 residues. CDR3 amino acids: CSASRYTHYEQYF. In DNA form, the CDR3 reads TGCAGTGCCAGTAGGTACACCCACTACGAGCAGTACTTC.

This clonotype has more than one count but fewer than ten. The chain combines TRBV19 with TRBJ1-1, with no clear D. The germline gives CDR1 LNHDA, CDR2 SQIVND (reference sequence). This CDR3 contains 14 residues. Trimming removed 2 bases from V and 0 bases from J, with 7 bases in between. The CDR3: CASSIMSLNTEAFF. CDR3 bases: TGTGCCAGTAGTATAATGTCATTGAACACTGAAGCTTTCTTT.

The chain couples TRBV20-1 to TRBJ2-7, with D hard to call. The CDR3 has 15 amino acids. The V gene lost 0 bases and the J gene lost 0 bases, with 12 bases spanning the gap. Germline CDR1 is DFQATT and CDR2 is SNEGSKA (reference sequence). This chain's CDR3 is CSARDPAATSYEQYF. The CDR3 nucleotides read TGCAGTGCTAGAGATCCGGCTGCTACCTCCTACGAGCAGTACTTC.

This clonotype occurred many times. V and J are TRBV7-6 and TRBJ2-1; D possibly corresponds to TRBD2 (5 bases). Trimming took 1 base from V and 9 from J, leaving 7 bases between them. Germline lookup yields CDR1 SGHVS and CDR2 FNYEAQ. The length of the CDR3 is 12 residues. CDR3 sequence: CASSLEAGEQFF. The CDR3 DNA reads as TGTGCCAGCAGCTTAGAGGCGGGTGAGCAGTTCTTC.

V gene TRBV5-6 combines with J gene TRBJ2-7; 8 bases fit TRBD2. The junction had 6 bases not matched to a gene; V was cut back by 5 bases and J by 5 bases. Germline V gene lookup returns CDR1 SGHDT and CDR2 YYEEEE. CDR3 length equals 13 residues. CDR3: CASRSAGGNEQYF. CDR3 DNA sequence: TGTGCCAGCAGGTCTGCGGGAGGCAACGAGCAGTACTTC.